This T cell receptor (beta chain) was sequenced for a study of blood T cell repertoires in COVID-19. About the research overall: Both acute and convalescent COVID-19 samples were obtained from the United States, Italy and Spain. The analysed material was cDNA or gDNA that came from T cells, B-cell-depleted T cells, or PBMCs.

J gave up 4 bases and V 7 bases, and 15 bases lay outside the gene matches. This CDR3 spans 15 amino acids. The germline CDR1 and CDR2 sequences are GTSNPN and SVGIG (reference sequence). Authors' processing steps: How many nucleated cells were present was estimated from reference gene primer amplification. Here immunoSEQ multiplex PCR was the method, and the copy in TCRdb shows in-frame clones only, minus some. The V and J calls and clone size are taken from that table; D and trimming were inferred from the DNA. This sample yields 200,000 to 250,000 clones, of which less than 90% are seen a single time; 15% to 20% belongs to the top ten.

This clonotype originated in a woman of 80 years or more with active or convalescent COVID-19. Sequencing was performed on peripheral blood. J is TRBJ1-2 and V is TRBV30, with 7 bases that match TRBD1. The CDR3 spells CASTPNRGRGYGYTF. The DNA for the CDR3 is TGTGCCTCTACCCCGAACAGGGGCCGCGGCTATGGCTACACCTTC.